This T cell receptor beta chain was recovered during a study of blood T cell repertoires in COVID-19. Overall study: Researchers got acute and convalescent COVID-19 samples from the United States, Italy and Spain.

Germline assignment: CDR1 LNHDA and CDR2 SQIVND (reference sequence). The CDR3 length is 14 residues. The J segment lost 10 bases and the V segment lost 0 bases, leaving 2 bases of the junction unmatched. Method: immunoSEQ multiplex PCR; TCRdb's copy keeps in-frame clones and lacks some. This table holds over 120,000 clones, about 79% found once. Specimen: peripheral blood. The chain links TRBV19 to TRBJ1-6; TRBD1 matches at 8 bases. The receptor's source is a woman of 80 years or more with active or convalescent COVID-19. The CDR3 is CASSIDRGQSPLHF. The CDR3, as DNA: TGTGCCAGTAGTATAGACAGGGGGCAATCACCCCTCCACTTT.